This TCR beta chain was sequenced in a study of CD8+CD57+ T cells in acquired aplastic anemia. Study-level points and caveats: Patients had roughly 31 CD8+ CDR3 sequences in common with controls (the shared set). Levels of CD8+ Simpson's diversity were not significantly distinct in patients versus controls.

The template used for profiling TCR beta VDJ and CDR3 was genomic DNA. TCRdb re-called the reads with MiXCR, one entry per CDR3 protein. The table includes approximately 250,000 distinct CDR3 sequences, roughly 82% detected once. This clonotype showed up just once. Its antigen is unknown. CD8+CD57+ cell expansion had been shown by flow cytometry in patients chosen for sequencing. No patient had been given any therapy when blood was sampled. The CDR3 length is 12 residues. With 6 bases removed from V and 1 base from J, the gap between germline ends came to 6 bases. The V gene's germline CDR1 is PRHDT and CDR2 FYEKMQ (reference sequence).

The sample consisted of sorted CD4+, CD8+, or CD8+CD57+ T cells (not recorded which) from PBMCs. This rearrangement joins TRBV13 to TRBJ2-5; D call uncertain. This TCR came from a human donor with aplastic anemia. CDR3: CASRLTQETQYF. The DNA for the CDR3 is TGTGCCAGCAGATTAACCCAAGAGACCCAGTACTTC. The variable domain in full, completed from reference TRBV13 and TRBJ2-5, reads AAGVIQSPRHLIKEKRETATLKCYPIPRHDTVYWYQQGPGQDPQFLISFYEKMQSDKGSIPDRFSAQQFSDYHSELNMSSLELGDSALYFCASRLTQETQYFGPGTRLLVL.